Shown below are 24 T cell receptor beta chains from a single sample sequenced in a study of human T cells and chemical hapten exposure. TCRdb called the RACE reads again in MiXCR, with one record for every CDR3 protein. Of about 160,000 distinct CDR3 sequences listed, 28% are singletons. Regarding time point: patch test 3, about 24 weeks after DPC sensitization. Treatment in this sample: therapeutic diphenylcyclopropenone sensitization with weekly scalp DPC. This specimen consisted of whole blood, obtained in connection with sensitization to the hapten diphenylcyclopropenone (DPC). The source of these receptors is a woman aged 18-35 years with alopecia areata. Some clones in this sample may be carry-over from other donors' samples.

This clonotype turned up a few times. The chain couples TRBV4-1 to TRBJ1-2, with D possibly TRBD1 on 6 matching bases. The ends were cut back, 0 bases at V and 4 bases at J, with 12 bases in the middle. This CDR3 contains 15 residues. Germline V gives CDR1 MGHRA, CDR2 YSYEKL. The CDR3 nucleotides are TGCGCCAGCAGCCAAGACAGGGGAGAGAGCTATGGCTACACCTTC. Its protein is CASSQDRGESYGYTF.

The chain uses TRBV27 and TRBJ2-7; 7 bases are a match to TRBD2. The CDR3 is made up of 13 amino acids. CDR1 is MNHEY and CDR2 is SMNVEV in the germline V gene (reference sequence). J gave up 2 bases and V 4 bases, and 2 bases lay outside the gene matches. CDR3 protein: CASSWTRAYEQYF. CDR3 DNA sequence: TGTGCCAGCAGTTGGACTAGGGCCTACGAGCAGTACTTC.

V and J are TRBV11-2 and TRBJ1-1, with D uncertain. The V gene's germline CDR1 is SGHAT and CDR2 FQNNGV. This CDR3 spans 15 amino acids. Deletions cut 1 base from V and 1 base from J, with 10 bases between. CDR3 amino acids: CASSLARRTNTEAFF. The CDR3 coding sequence is TGTGCCAGCAGCTTAGCCCGCAGGACGAACACTGAAGCTTTCTTT.

The J gene is TRBJ1-4, the V gene TRBV19; 10 bases fit TRBD1. The germline CDR1 and CDR2 sequences are LNHDA and SQIVND (reference sequence). This CDR3 has 19 amino acids. V trimming: 6 bases; J trimming: 0 bases; junction bases outside the gene matches: 13. The CDR3 sequence: CASRRRGTGDSSTNEKLFF. CDR3 coding DNA: TGTGCCAGTAGGAGAAGAGGGACAGGGGACTCGTCAACTAATGAAAAACTGTTTTTT.

The J gene is TRBJ2-2, the V gene TRBV29-1; no clear D gene. Trimming left V 5 bases short and J 2 bases short, with 6 bases between. CDR1 and CDR2 from the germline V gene are SQVTM and ANQGSEA. The CDR3 totals 12 residues. CDR3 nucleotides: TGCAGCGTTCCAAGTAACACCGGGGAGCTGTTTTTT. Protein product: CSVPSNTGELFF.

This clonotype has a count of ten or more. This chain links TRBV9 with TRBJ2-1; tentative D call: TRBD2 (6 bases). The V end was cut by 4 bases, the J end by 10 bases, with 18 bases between. CDR1 SGDLS and CDR2 YYNGEE come from the germline V gene. The CDR3 has 14 amino acids. The CDR3 DNA reads as TGTGCCAGCAGCCCGGGACTTGCCGTTTCGGAGCAGTTCTTC. Protein sequence: CASSPGLAVSEQFF.

The table lists this clonotype with a few counts. Here the CDR3 reads CASSPIGGTYEQYF. CDR3 sequence (DNA): TGTGCCAGCAGCCCGATTGGGGGAACCTACGAGCAGTACTTC. J is TRBJ2-7 and V is TRBV28; D tentatively reads TRBD1 or TRBD2 (5 bases each). Trimming cost V 6 bases and J 2 bases, with 14 bases left between them. CDR3 length: 14 amino acids. Germline loops: CDR1 MDHEN, CDR2 SYDVKM.

This clonotype was detected a few times. This chain connects TRBV2 to TRBJ1-5; D unclear. This CDR3 comprises 14 residues. The V end was cut by 3 bases, the J end by 0 bases, with 6 bases between. Germline values: CDR1 SNHLY, CDR2 FYNNEI. CDR3 nucleotide sequence: TGTGCCAGCAGTGATTGGGTTAGCAATCAGCCCCAGCATTTT. This translates into CASSDWVSNQPQHF.

The V gene is TRBV6-5, the J gene TRBJ2-7; TRBD1 is a possible D gene (6 bases). The CDR3 has 12 amino acids. The V end lost 2 bases, the J end lost 6 bases, and 8 bases lay between the germline ends. Germline V lookup: CDR1 MNHEY, CDR2 SVGAGI. As DNA, the CDR3 is TGTGCCAGCAGTTACCCAGGGGCCGAGCAGTACTTC. Encoded protein: CASSYPGAEQYF.

V gene TRBV4-2 combines with J gene TRBJ1-1; 7 nucleotides align to TRBD1. The germline V gene has CDR1 LGHNA and CDR2 YNFKEQ. CDR3 length: 15 amino acids. The trim removed 0 bases at V and 5 bases at J, leaving 6 bases unmatched. DNA for the CDR3: TGTGCCAGCAGCCAAGATCAAGGGGGCTGGACTGAAGCTTTCTTT. Protein product: CASSQDQGGWTEAFF.

The sample holds a few counts of this clonotype. This rearrangement joins TRBV14 to TRBJ1-1; D unclear. Germline V CDR1 and CDR2: SGHDN, FVKESK. This CDR3 contains 15 residues. The V end was cut by 0 bases, the J end by 1 base, with 9 bases between. CDR3 sequence: CASSQDLGTNTEAFF. CDR3 in DNA: TGTGCCAGCAGCCAAGATCTAGGAACGAACACTGAAGCTTTCTTT.

The chain employs TRBV20-1 and TRBJ2-2, with 10 bases identical to TRBD1. The CDR3 runs to 13 residues. V lost 6 bases and J lost 5; bases outside the gene matches: 3. The germline V gene has CDR1 DFQATT and CDR2 SNEGSKA (reference sequence). CDR3 DNA: TGCAGTGCCCGGACAGGGGGAACCGGGGAGCTGTTTTTT. It codes for CSARTGGTGELFF.

This chain links TRBV9 with TRBJ1-1; D gene ambiguous. This CDR3 region has 14 residues. V was shortened by 2 bases and J by 4 bases, with 12 bases between the two germline ends. Germline values: CDR1 SGDLS, CDR2 YYNGEE. The CDR3 coding sequence is TGTGCCAGCAGCGTCATGGGAAGCGGCACTGAAGCTTTCTTT. Amino acid sequence: CASSVMGSGTEAFF. The full variable domain, in which reference TRBV9 and TRBJ1-1 provide the parts outside the CDR3, is DSGVTQTPKHLITATGQRVTLRCSPRSGDLSVYWYQQSLDQGLQFLIQYYNGEERAKGNILERFSAQQFPDLHSELNLSSLELGDSALYFCASSVMGSGTEAFFGQGTRLTVV.

The CDR3 DNA follows: TGTGCCAGCAGCCAAGTTAAGGCAAACACCGGGGAGCTGTTTTTT. The encoded protein is CASSQVKANTGELFF. The genes are TRBV14 and TRBJ2-2, with unresolved D. Germline V gene sequence: CDR1 SGHDN, CDR2 FVKESK. This CDR3 has 15 amino acids. Trimming pared 1 base from V and 2 bases from J, leaving 8 bases between.

This clonotype came up a few times. The CDR3 spells CAISEAAGGNNEQFF. The CDR3, as DNA: TGTGCCATCAGTGAGGCAGCGGGGGGGAATAATGAGCAGTTCTTC. The V and J genes are TRBV10-3 and TRBJ2-1; 10 nucleotides agree with TRBD2. J gave up 7 bases and V 2 bases, and 5 bases lay outside the gene matches. The CDR3 has 15 residues. The germline CDR1 and CDR2 sequences are ENHRY and SYGVKD.

In this sample, this clonotype turned up a few times. The V gene is TRBV4-3, the J gene TRBJ1-2; 8 bases align to TRBD1. V was pared by 4 bases and J by 6 bases, with 7 bases of the junction left unmatched. Germline V gene sequence: CDR1 LGHNA, CDR2 YSLEER. This CDR3 is 14 amino acids long. The CDR3: CASSLGQGLNGYTF. The CDR3 bases are TGCGCCAGCAGCCTTGGACAGGGCCTTAATGGCTACACCTTC.

This clonotype appeared a few times. The J gene is TRBJ1-3, the V gene TRBV15; D is ambiguous. Trimming removed 3 bases from V and 6 bases from J, with 12 bases in between. The germline V gene has CDR1 LNHNV and CDR2 YYDKDF (reference sequence). CDR3 length: 14 amino acids. The CDR3 is CATSSPEQPNTIYF. The CDR3 region has the DNA TGTGCCACCAGCAGCCCCGAACAACCAAACACCATATATTTT.

V is TRBV6-2 or TRBV6-3 and J is TRBJ1-1; D gene unclear. CDR3 length: 14 residues. Germline assignment: CDR1 MNHEY and CDR2 SVGEGT. Deletions cut 7 bases from V and 1 base from J, with 13 bases between. The CDR3 DNA is TGTGCCAGCATAACTAGAAGGTGGAACACTGAAGCTTTCTTT. The encoded protein is CASITRRWNTEAFF.

Only a few counts were recorded for this clonotype. The V and J genes are TRBV2 and TRBJ2-1; no clear D gene. CDR3 length: 12 amino acids. V was clipped by 8 bases and J by 3 bases, with 8 bases between them. Per the germline V gene, CDR1 is SNHLY and CDR2 is FYNNEI. The CDR3 is CASSGNYNEQFF. Here the CDR3 DNA reads TGTGCCAGCTCTGGAAACTACAATGAGCAGTTCTTC.

V is TRBV20-1 and J is TRBJ2-7; possibly TRBD2 for D (5 bases). The germline V gene has CDR1 DFQATT and CDR2 SNEGSKA (reference sequence). The CDR3 totals 12 residues. V lost 3 bases and J lost 4, with 10 bases in between. DNA of the CDR3: TGCAGTGCTAGCCCCCGGAGGTACGAGCAGTACTTC. Translation gives CSASPRRYEQYF.

In nucleotides, the CDR3 is TGTGCCAGCAGTTCAGTCCTTCGCCACAATGAGCAGTTCTTC. It translates to CASSSVLRHNEQFF. The rearrangement links TRBV6-5 to TRBJ2-1; D ambiguous. Germline loops: CDR1 MNHEY, CDR2 SVGAGI. The length of the CDR3 is 14 residues. V lost 4 bases to trimming and J lost 5 bases, with 12 bases between them.

This chain uses TRBV20-1 with TRBJ2-7, with TRBD2 identical over 12 bases. CDR3 length: 14 residues. Germline-derived CDR1 and CDR2 are DFQATT and SNEGSKA (reference sequence). J lost 2 bases, V lost 6 bases, and 5 bases had no gene match. CDR3: CSAPPSGRAYEQYF. Written as DNA, the CDR3 is TGCAGTGCCCCACCTAGCGGGAGGGCCTACGAGCAGTACTTC.

The chain employs TRBV24-1 and TRBJ2-2, with TRBD2 matching 7 bases. V lost 3 bases, J lost 2 bases, and 11 bases stayed unmatched. CDR3 length: 18 amino acids. In germline, CDR1 is KGHDR, CDR2 SFDVKD. CDR3 region: CATSDRGGSRDNTGELFF. The CDR3 DNA is TGTGCCACCAGTGATCGGGGCGGGAGTAGGGATAACACCGGGGAGCTGTTTTTT.

The chain couples TRBV12-3 or TRBV12-4 to TRBJ2-1; D is undetermined. The germline V and J ends were trimmed by 5 bases and 3 bases, with 11 bases remaining between them. The CDR3 has 14 residues. CDR3 amino acids: CASSRTSYYNEQFF. As DNA, the CDR3 is TGTGCCAGCAGTCGTACCTCGTACTACAATGAGCAGTTCTTC.